A single sample gave rise to the 12 T cell receptor beta chains below, sequenced in a study of blood T cells in healthy people across ages. Together with a sample-barcoded 5' primer, a J-beta primer mix was included in a second PCR lasting about 7 to 12 cycles. From the 5' RACE reads, TCRdb called clonotypes with MiXCR, one entry per CDR3 protein. The sample contains over 700,000 distinct CDR3 sequences, roughly 53% of which appear only once. Sequencing was done on a sample of blood. Every receptor here comes from an elderly man in good health.

This sequence joins TRBV12-3 or TRBV12-4 and TRBJ2-3, with 9 bases fitting TRBD2. The CDR3 contains 16 residues. Unmatched junction bases numbered 11, after V lost 7 bases and J lost 3 bases. CDR3: CASTMPPSGTTDTQYF. In DNA, the CDR3 is TGTGCCAGCACCATGCCGCCTAGCGGGACGACAGATACGCAGTATTTT.

The chain combines TRBV20-1 with TRBJ2-4; TRBD2 matches at 12 bases. The J call is in doubt because the DNA end fits TRBJ2-7 better. Germline V gene lookup returns CDR1 DFQATT and CDR2 SNEGSKA (reference sequence). CDR3 length: 15 residues. The CDR3 DNA reads TGCAGTGCTAGAGGTTCGACTAGCGGGAGCTACGAGCAGTACTTC. Encoded protein: CSARGSTSGSYEQYF.

The chain uses TRBV28 and TRBJ2-3; 11 bases line up with TRBD2. CDR3 size: 17 residues. The germline V gene encodes CDR1 MDHEN and CDR2 SYDVKM. V lost 5 bases and J lost 4; bases outside the gene matches: 11. CDR3 sequence: CASSPIRASGRPDTQYF. CDR3 bases: TGTGCCAGCAGTCCAATACGAGCTAGCGGGAGGCCAGATACGCAGTATTTT.

This clonotype was seen only a few times. The gene calls are TRBV20-1 and TRBJ2-1, with TRBD2 matching 13 bases. Trimming took 1 base from V and 2 from J; bases not matched to a gene: 8. There are 18 residues in the CDR3. Per germline, CDR1 DFQATT and CDR2 SNEGSKA (reference sequence). The CDR3 loop is CSARGEGTSGVPYNEQFF. Here the CDR3 DNA reads TGCAGTGCTAGAGGAGAGGGGACTAGCGGGGTACCCTACAATGAGCAGTTCTTC.

This clonotype was counted between two and nine times. The chain links TRBV5-1 to TRBJ2-1; D not certain. Germline V lookup: CDR1 SGHRS, CDR2 YFSETQ. The CDR3 is made up of 16 amino acids. The V gene lost 4 bases and the J gene lost 2 bases, with 16 bases spanning the gap. CDR3 in DNA: TGCGCCAGCAGCCGAGACCCCGGTGGGACCTACAATGAGCAGTTCTTC. Encoded protein: CASSRDPGGTYNEQFF.

The chain combines TRBV2 with TRBJ2-3, with 7 bases fitting TRBD1. In germline, CDR1 is SNHLY, CDR2 FYNNEI. The trim removed 7 bases at V and 5 bases at J, leaving 9 bases unmatched. This CDR3 has 14 amino acids. CDR3 sequence: CASTEQGRGDTQYF. CDR3 coding DNA: TGTGCCAGCACCGAACAGGGGAGAGGAGATACGCAGTATTTT.

The rearrangement links TRBV6-5 to TRBJ1-1, with D perhaps matching TRBD1 (5 bases). Trimming stripped 1 base from V and 4 bases from J, with 7 bases between. The CDR3 totals 13 residues. Germline V gene sequence: CDR1 MNHEY, CDR2 SVGAGI. The chain's CDR3 is CASSYYRSTEAFF. In nucleotides, the CDR3 is TGTGCCAGCAGTTACTACAGGAGCACTGAAGCTTTCTTT.

About this clonotype itself: Compared with germline, one end of the junction differs, possibly owing to a read error. The V gene is TRBV7-9, the J gene TRBJ2-1, with D perhaps TRBD1 or TRBD2 (6 bases each). The germline V gene encodes CDR1 SEHNR and CDR2 FQNEAQ (reference sequence). The CDR3 contains 14 residues. The CDR3 here is CASSLGGSPDEQFF. The CDR3 nucleotides are TGTGCCAGCAGTTTAGGGGGGTCCCCCGATGAGCAGTTCTTC.

V gene TRBV2 combines with J gene TRBJ2-7; either TRBD1 or TRBD2 may fit D (5 bases each). V gave up 7 bases and J gave up 0 bases, with 16 bases separating them. CDR3 length: 15 amino acids. The germline CDR1 and CDR2 sequences are SNHLY and FYNNEI. The DNA for the CDR3 is TGTGCCAGCAACGGGGACCTTTGGAGCTCCTACGAGCAGTACTTC. It encodes CASNGDLWSSYEQYF.

This clonotype was seen a single time. The junction and the germline gene differ at one end; a read error may be behind it. The J gene is TRBJ2-1, the V gene TRBV7-9, with a tentative D call TRBD1 (8 bases). The CDR3 length is 16 residues. Germline V lookup: CDR1 SEHNR, CDR2 FQNEAQ (reference sequence). The CDR3 region has the DNA TGTGCCTGCAGCTTAGGGAGGGACAGGTCATACAATGAGCAGTTCTTC. Translation gives CACSLGRDRSYNEQFF.

The chain has TRBV27 and TRBJ1-5, with a tentative D call TRBD1 (6 bases). This CDR3 contains 14 residues. CDR1 is MNHEY, CDR2 SMNVEV, per germline (reference sequence). Trimming removed 1 base at V and 4 bases at J, with 8 bases between. The CDR3 nucleotides read TGTGCCAGCAGTTTATGGGGGCCGAATCAGCCCCAGCATTTT. Translation gives CASSLWGPNQPQHF.

V is TRBV21-1 and J is TRBJ2-1; the D segment call TRBD1 is taken from the table without a DNA check. TRBV21-1 is a recognized pseudogene. The CDR3 consists of 15 residues. CDR3 sequence: CASSGPGQGSNEQFF. CDR3 sequence (DNA): TGTGCCAGCAGCGGCCCGGGACAGGGGTCCAATGAGCAGTTCTTC.